The 10 T cell receptor beta chains below all came from one sample that was sequenced in a study of cytomegalovirus exposure and HLA in healthy donors. The PCR made use of 60 Vbeta and 13 Jbeta primers. Assay: immunoSEQ multiplex PCR; the TCRdb copy retains only in-frame clones and omits some. Here the sample spans under 130,000 clones, around 85% being singletons. What was sequenced was PBMCs. These receptors all stem from a man aged 25 to 40 in good health and CMV-seropositive.

This clone has just one count. The rearrangement uses TRBV4-2 and TRBJ2-7; no clear D gene. Germline V CDR1 and CDR2: LGHNA, YNFKEQ. Between the trimmed V and J ends, which lost 4 bases and 3 bases, there was a span of 19 bases. The CDR3 is 16 amino acids. CDR3 protein: CASSPSDPSRGYEQYF. CDR3 DNA: TGTGCCAGCAGCCCTTCTGACCCGTCGCGCGGCTACGAGCAGTACTTC.

This clone was counted a single time. The chain employs TRBV19 and TRBJ1-2; D not certain. CDR1 is LNHDA and CDR2 is SQIVND in the germline V gene (reference sequence). The CDR3 runs to 14 residues. V gave up 3 bases and J gave up 4 bases, with 12 bases separating them. CDR3 nucleotide sequence: TGTGCCAGTAGTATCTGGCGGGATCGCTATGGCTACACCTTC. Protein: CASSIWRDRYGYTF.

The V gene is TRBV2, the J gene TRBJ1-4; D ambiguous. The CDR3 runs 14 residues. With 3 bases removed from V and 0 bases from J, the gap between germline ends came to 5 bases. Germline CDR1 and CDR2: SNHLY and FYNNEI. CDR3 protein: CASSERATNEKLFF. The CDR3, as DNA: TGTGCCAGCAGTGAGAGGGCAACTAATGAAAAACTGTTTTTT.

This clone was seen a single time. This chain uses TRBV28 with TRBJ2-1; no clear D gene. Germline lookup yields CDR1 MDHEN and CDR2 SYDVKM. There are 13 residues in the CDR3. V lost 5 bases and J lost 9, with 14 bases in between. The CDR3, as DNA: TGTGCCAGCAGTACCTCTTTCGGCGGTGAGCAGTTCTTC. It yields the protein CASSTSFGGEQFF.

The rearrangement links TRBV6-6 to TRBJ1-1; 8 bases are shared with TRBD1. In germline, CDR1 is MNHNY, CDR2 SVGAGI (reference sequence). V lost 10 bases, J lost 6 bases, and 10 bases stayed unmatched. This CDR3 region has 13 residues. The CDR3 is CATQGQGGAEAFF. The DNA of the CDR3 is TGTGCCACCCAAGGACAGGGAGGGGCTGAAGCTTTCTTT.

This chain joins TRBV6-6 and TRBJ2-7, with 7 bases matching TRBD1. The length of the CDR3 is 14 residues. V was clipped by 5 bases and J by 3 bases; unmatched bases: 7. Germline V gene lookup returns CDR1 MNHNY and CDR2 SVGAGI (reference sequence). CDR3 amino acids: CASSNRDRDYEQYF. CDR3 bases: TGTGCCAGCAGTAACCGGGACAGAGACTACGAGCAGTACTTC.

This clone was observed a handful of times. The V gene is TRBV7-2, the J gene TRBJ1-5, with D tentatively TRBD1 (5 bases). The CDR3 loop spans 12 amino acids. Germline loops: CDR1 SGHTA, CDR2 FQGNSA. Trimming left V 1 base short and J 13 bases short, with 11 bases between. The CDR3 nucleotides are TGTGCCAGCAGCTTAGAGCGGGACGGGCAGCATTTT. This translates into CASSLERDGQHF.

This sequence joins TRBV5-1 and TRBJ1-2; TRBD1 might be the D (5 bases). This CDR3 has 14 residues. The germline gives CDR1 SGHRS, CDR2 YFSETQ. Deletions cut 0 bases from V and 4 bases from J, with 10 bases between. CDR3 sequence (DNA): TGCGCCAGCAGCTTGGGGCCGGGGGGCTATGGCTACACCTTC. It encodes CASSLGPGGYGYTF.

The chain recombines TRBV6-5 with TRBJ1-2; D is unresolved. V gave up 5 bases and J gave up 4 bases, with 14 bases separating them. Germline CDR1 is MNHEY and CDR2 is SVGAGI. The length of the CDR3 is 14 residues. The CDR3 spells CASSPRRGTYGYTF. CDR3 sequence (DNA): TGTGCCAGCAGTCCGCGGCGGGGAACCTATGGCTACACCTTC.

The chain employs TRBV7-9 and TRBJ1-2, with a possible D match to TRBD1 (5 bases). The length of the CDR3 is 14 residues. V lost 5 bases to trimming and J lost 4 bases, with 14 bases between them. Germline CDR1 reads SEHNR; CDR2 reads FQNEAQ (reference sequence). Here the CDR3 reads CASSPDGGSYGYTF. The CDR3 nucleotides read TGTGCCAGCAGCCCAGATGGGGGGTCCTATGGCTACACCTTC. The entire variable domain, with the rest obtained from reference TRBV7-9 and TRBJ1-2, is as follows: DTGVSQNPRHKITKRGQNVTFRCDPISEHNRLYWYRQTLGQGPEFLTYFQNEAQLEKSRLLSDRFSAERPKGSFSTLEIQRTEQGDSAMYLCASSPDGGSYGYTFGSGTRLTVV.